The source of this T cell receptor beta chain is a study of blood T cell repertoires in COVID-19. Overall study context: COVID-19 samples collected from the United States, Italy and Spain covered acute and convalescent phases. Sources were T cells, B-cell-depleted T cells, or PBMCs; the material itself was cDNA or gDNA.

On this clone itself: Other nucleotide sequences from this sample produce the same CDR3.

The study counted Cohort 3 donors as recovered given two negative PCRs, clearance, or symptom resolution. The ends lost 5 bases at V and 4 bases at J; junction bases unmatched: 2. There are 12 residues in the CDR3. Germline CDR1 is SGDLS and CDR2 is YYNGEE. Assay used: immunoSEQ multiplex PCR; TCRdb lists only in-frame clones, some missing. The table includes 250,000 to 300,000 clones, approximately 88% detected once. The sample was PBMCs or T cells enriched from blood (not recorded which). The TCR comes from a woman in her twenties or thirties who had recovered from COVID-19. The J gene is TRBJ1-2, the V gene TRBV9; TRBD1 matches at 7 bases. CDR3 protein: CASSDRVYGYTF. For the CDR3, the DNA is TGTGCCAGCAGTGACAGGGTCTATGGCTACACCTTC.